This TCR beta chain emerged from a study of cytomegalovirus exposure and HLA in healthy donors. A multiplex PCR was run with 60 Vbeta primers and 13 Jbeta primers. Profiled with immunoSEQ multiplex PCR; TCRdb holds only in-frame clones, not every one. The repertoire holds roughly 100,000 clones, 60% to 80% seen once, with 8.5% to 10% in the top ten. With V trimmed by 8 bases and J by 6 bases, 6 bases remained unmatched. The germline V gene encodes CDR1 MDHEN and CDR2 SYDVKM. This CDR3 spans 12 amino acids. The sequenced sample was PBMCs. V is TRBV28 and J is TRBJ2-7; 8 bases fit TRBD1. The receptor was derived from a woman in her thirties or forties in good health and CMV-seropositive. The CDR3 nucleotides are TGTGCCAGCCTCGGACAGGGCCTCGAGCAGTACTTC. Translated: CASLGQGLEQYF.